These T cell receptor beta chains were read from a single sample in a study of CD8 T cells in ankylosing spondylitis. TCRdb analysed the 5' RACE reads with MiXCR anew, one entry per CDR3 protein. The sample shows approximately 130,000 distinct CDR3 sequences, 9.3% of them seen only once. The sample taken for sequencing was blood, either unsorted or a sorted T cell fraction (not recorded which). Every receptor here comes from a male donor with ankylosing spondylitis or in good health (not recorded which). CDR3s include the opening cysteine and the closing phenylalanine or tryptophan. The D gene is left open where the match is weak. The size entry is marked missing in some rows and otherwise reads once, few, many or a size class.

V	J	size	D	CDR3	DNA
TRBV7-8	TRBJ2-7	few	.	CASSLSVGLEFGEQYF	TGTGCCAGCAGCTTATCGGTAGGTTTGGAATTTGGCGAGCAGTACTTC
TRBV30	TRBJ1-2	.	TRBD1	CAWKADWDRFNYGYTF	TGTGCCTGGAAGGCCGACTGGGACAGGTTTAACTATGGCTACACCTTC
TRBV2	TRBJ2-7	many	TRBD2	CASRHGRRLYEQYF	TGTGCCAGCAGGCACGGGAGGCGCCTCTACGAGCAGTACTTC
TRBV7-8	TRBJ2-7	many	TRBD1	CASSLGDRIYEQYF	TGTGCCAGCAGCTTAGGGGACAGGATCTACGAGCAGTACTTC
TRBV12-3/TRBV12-4	TRBJ2-3	many	.	CASSPRRVGTDTQYF	TGTGCCAGCAGCCCTAGACGAGTCGGCACAGATACGCAGTATTTT
TRBV10-3	TRBJ2-5	many	.	CAISVQETQYF	TGTGCCATCAGTGTTCAAGAGACCCAGTACTTC
TRBV2	TRBJ2-1	.	.	CTCNPVGIQAIPYNEQFF	TGTACCTGCAATCCCGTGGGGATTCAAGCGATACCCTACAATGAGCAGTTCTTC
TRBV20-1	TRBJ2-5	.	TRBD2	CSASSMRLAGEETQYF	TGCAGTGCTAGTAGTATGAGACTAGCGGGAGAAGAGACCCAGTACTTC
TRBV20-1	TRBJ2-1	many	.	CSAGKTSRHNEQFF	TGCAGTGCCGGTAAAACTAGCAGACACAATGAGCAGTTCTTC
TRBV12-3/TRBV12-4	TRBJ2-1	.	TRBD1	CASTTQQGDVDEQFF	TGTGCCAGCACCACCCAACAGGGGGACGTCGATGAGCAGTTCTTC
TRBV29-1	TRBJ1-1	few	TRBD1	CSAGTGGPNEAFF	TGCAGCGCAGGGACAGGGGGGCCCAATGAAGCTTTCTTT
TRBV6-5	TRBJ2-2	few	.	CASSYRSTGELFF	TGTGCCAGCAGTTACCGGAGCACCGGGGAGCTGTTTTTT
TRBV11-2	TRBJ2-3	many	TRBD2	CASSTTRLAGGTDTQYF	TGTGCCAGCAGCACAACCAGACTAGCGGGAGGCACAGATACGCAGTATTTT
TRBV5-1	TRBJ2-1	many	.	CASSLDLAFFNEQFF	TGCGCCAGCAGCTTGGACCTAGCATTCTTTAATGAGCAGTTCTTC
TRBV3-1	TRBJ1-5	.	.	CASSVTRDSNQPQHF	TGTGCCAGCAGCGTAACAAGAGATAGCAATCAGCCCCAGCATTTT
TRBV7-6	TRBJ1-3	few	.	CASSLGRGDTIYF	TGTGCCAGCAGCTTAGGCCGGGGTGACACCATATATTTT
TRBV20-1	TRBJ2-1	many	.	CSVPVTDKYEQFF	TGCAGTGTCCCAGTGACAGACAAATATGAGCAGTTCTTC
TRBV15	TRBJ2-4	few	.	CATSRDLGAYIQYF	TGTGCCACCAGCAGAGATCTAGGGGCGTACATTCAGTACTTC
TRBV5-1	TRBJ1-1	many	.	CASSLGQGLNTEAFF	TGCGCCAGCAGCTTGGGACAAGGCTTGAACACTGAAGCTTTCTTT
TRBV6-5	TRBJ1-5	.	TRBD1	CASSYSTGAGVSNHPQHF	TGTGCCAGCAGTTACAGTACAGGGGCGGGAGTTAGCAATCATCCCCAGCATTTT
TRBV11-2	TRBJ2-2	once	.	CGSSLFLQVVGGVSGELFF	TGTGGCAGCAGCTTATTTCTGCAAGTTGTGGGTGGCGTTTCCGGGGAGCTGTTTTTT
TRBV12-3/TRBV12-4	TRBJ2-3	many	.	CASSFRLSSTDTQYF	TGTGCCAGCAGTTTCCGACTGTCTAGCACAGATACGCAGTATTTT
TRBV5-1	TRBJ2-7	many	.	CASSEGVNYEQYF	TGCGCCAGCAGTGAAGGGGTCAACTACGAGCAGTACTTC
TRBV7-2	TRBJ2-7	many	.	CASSLAAGRGGEQYF	TGTGCCAGCAGCTTAGCGGCCGGTAGAGGGGGAGAGCAGTACTTC
TRBV29-1	TRBJ2-7	many	TRBD2	CSVDLAGGLIYEQYF	TGCAGCGTTGATTTAGCGGGAGGGCTGATCTACGAGCAGTACTTC
TRBV7-2	TRBJ2-7	.	.	CASSFETRREQYF	TGTGCCAGCAGCTTCGAGACGCGCCGGGAGCAGTACTTC
TRBV4-3	TRBJ2-7	many	TRBD2	CASSQDWGLAGGSIEQYF	TGCGCCAGCAGCCAAGATTGGGGACTAGCGGGAGGTTCGATCGAGCAGTACTTC
TRBV20-1	TRBJ1-5	many	TRBD1	CSARRQGNNQPQHF	TGCAGTGCCCGAAGACAGGGTAACAATCAGCCCCAGCATTTT
TRBV28	TRBJ1-1	.	TRBD1	CASSSLTGGITEAFF	TGTGCCAGCAGCTCACTTACAGGGGGCATCACTGAAGCTTTCTTT
TRBV2	TRBJ1-1	.	TRBD1	CASRGQGNSMAEAFF	TGTGCCAGCAGAGGACAGGGTAATTCCATGGCTGAAGCTTTCTTT